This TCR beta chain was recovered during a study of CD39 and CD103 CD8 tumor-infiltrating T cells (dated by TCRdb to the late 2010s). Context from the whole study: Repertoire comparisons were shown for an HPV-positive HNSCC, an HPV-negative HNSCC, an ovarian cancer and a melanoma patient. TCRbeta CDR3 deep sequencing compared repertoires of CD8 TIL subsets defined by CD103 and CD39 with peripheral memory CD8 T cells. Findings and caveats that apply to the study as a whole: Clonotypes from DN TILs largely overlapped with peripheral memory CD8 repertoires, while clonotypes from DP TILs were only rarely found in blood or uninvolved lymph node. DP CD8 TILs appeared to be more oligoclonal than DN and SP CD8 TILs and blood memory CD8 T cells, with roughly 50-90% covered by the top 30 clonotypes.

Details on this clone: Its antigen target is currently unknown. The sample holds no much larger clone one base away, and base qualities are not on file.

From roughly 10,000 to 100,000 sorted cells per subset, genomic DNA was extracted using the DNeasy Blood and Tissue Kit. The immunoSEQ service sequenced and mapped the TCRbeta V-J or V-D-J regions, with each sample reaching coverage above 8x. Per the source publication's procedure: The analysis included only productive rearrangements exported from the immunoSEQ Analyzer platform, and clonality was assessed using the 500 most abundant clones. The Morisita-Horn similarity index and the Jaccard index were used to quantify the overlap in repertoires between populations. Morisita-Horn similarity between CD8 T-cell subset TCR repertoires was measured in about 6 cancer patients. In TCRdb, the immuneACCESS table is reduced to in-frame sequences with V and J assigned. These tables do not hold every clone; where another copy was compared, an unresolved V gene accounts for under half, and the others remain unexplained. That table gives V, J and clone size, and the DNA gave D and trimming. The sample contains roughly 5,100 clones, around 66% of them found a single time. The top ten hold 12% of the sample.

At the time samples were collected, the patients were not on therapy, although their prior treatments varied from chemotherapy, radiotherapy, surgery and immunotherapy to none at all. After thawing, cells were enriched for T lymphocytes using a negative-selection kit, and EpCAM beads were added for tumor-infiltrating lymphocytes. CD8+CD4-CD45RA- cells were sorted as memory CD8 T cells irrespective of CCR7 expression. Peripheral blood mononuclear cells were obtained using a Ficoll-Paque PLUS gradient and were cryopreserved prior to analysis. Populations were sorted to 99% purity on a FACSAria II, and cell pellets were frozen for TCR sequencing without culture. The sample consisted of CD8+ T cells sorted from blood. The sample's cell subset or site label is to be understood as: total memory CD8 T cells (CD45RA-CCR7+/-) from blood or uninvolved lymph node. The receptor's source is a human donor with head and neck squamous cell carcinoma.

The nucleotide sequence reads TGTGCCAGCAGTGGGCTAGCGGGGATTGATTGGAACACCGGGGAGCTGTTTTTT. Translated, it reads CASSGLAGIDWNTGELFF. The chain couples TRBV2 to TRBJ2-2, with 9 junctional bases fitting TRBD2. CDR1 SNHLY and CDR2 FYNNEI are derived from the germline V gene. For this chain, trimming is 4 bases at the V end and 1 base at the J end, and the number of junction bases without a gene match is 10. Counted from cysteine to phenylalanine, this CDR3 has 18 amino acids. CDR3 DNA is the only sequence kept; it has 54 bases, read in frame from the first base. The full variable domain, with segments outside the CDR3 supplied by the reference TRBV2 and TRBJ2-2 proteins, appears as EPEVTQTPSHQVTQMGQEVILRCVPISNHLYFYWYRQILGQKVEFLVSFYNNEISEKSEIFDDQFSVERPDGSNFTLKIRSTKLEDSAMYFCASSGLAGIDWNTGELFFGEGSRLTVL.